This T cell receptor (beta chain) was sequenced during a study of blood T cell repertoires in COVID-19. Looking at the study overall: The United States, Italy and Spain were the sources of the acute and convalescent COVID-19 samples. Nucleic acid was either cDNA or gDNA, and it came from T cells, B-cell-depleted T cells, or PBMCs.

Looked up from germline, CDR1 is SGHDN and CDR2 is FVKESK. The CDR3 covers 18 residues. The ends lost 0 bases at V and 8 bases at J; junction bases unmatched: 18. In the original analysis: By means of reference gene primer amplification, nucleated cell counts were estimated. Repertoires were generated with immunoSEQ multiplex PCR, while TCRdb's copy carries only in-frame clones and drops some. V and J calls and clone size follow that table, whereas D and trimming were derived from the DNA. The table shows around 200,000 clones, with 84% occurring only once. The receptor was derived from a man aged 30 to 45 with active or convalescent COVID-19. The chain uses TRBV14 and TRBJ1-2, with 7 bases aligning to TRBD1. Sequenced input: peripheral blood. The CDR3, as DNA: TGTGCCAGCAGCCAAGATACGGGGCAGGGGGTCCCTCTATGGGGCTACACCTTC. Protein product: CASSQDTGQGVPLWGYTF. Variable domain in full (rest from reference TRBV14 and TRBJ1-2): EAGVTQFPSHSVIEKGQTVTLRCDPISGHDNLYWYRRVMGKEIKFLLHFVKESKQDESGMPNNRFLAERTGGTYSTLKVQPAELEDSGVYFCASSQDTGQGVPLWGYTFGSGTRLTVV.